The rows below give T cell receptor beta chains drawn from one sample of a study of cytomegalovirus exposure and HLA in healthy donors. The repertoire was sequenced with immunoSEQ multiplex PCR; TCRdb's copy has only in-frame clones and lacks some. This sample carries fewer than 110,000 clones, roughly 73% of them seen once, and the ten largest clones take about 8%. Specimen: PBMCs. These receptors came from a man aged 30-40 years in good health and CMV-seronegative. Both conserved end residues are part of each CDR3. The D gene is left open where the match is weak. The size of a clone is reported for some rows only, either as once, few or many, or as a class for expanded clones.

CASSFPPGSKSTDTQYF	TGTGCCAGCAGCTTCCCCCCAGGTTCCAAAAGCACAGATACGCAGTATTTT	few	-	TRBJ2-3	TRBV7-3
CASSASGGAFYEQYF	TGTGCCAGCAGTGCTAGCGGGGGGGCCTTCTACGAGCAGTACTTC	-	TRBD2	TRBJ2-7	TRBV6-6
CASGLEGVSYEQYF	TGTGCTAGTGGTTTAGAGGGTGTCAGCTACGAGCAGTACTTC	-	-	TRBJ2-7	TRBV12-5
CASSVLVPFTDTQYF	TGTGCCAGCAGTGTTCTAGTGCCCTTCACAGATACGCAGTATTTT	few	-	TRBJ2-3	TRBV2
CASSSRQDGYYEQYF	TGTGCCAGCAGCTCACGACAGGATGGATACTACGAGCAGTACTTC	-	-	TRBJ2-7	TRBV13
CASSSPASGNTEAFF	TGTGCCAGCAGTTCCCCCGCCTCGGGAAACACTGAAGCTTTCTTT	-	-	TRBJ1-1	TRBV6-1
CASSPERGPSYNEQFF	TGTGCCAGCAGTCCCGAGCGGGGGCCTTCCTACAATGAGCAGTTCTTC	-	TRBD2	TRBJ2-1	TRBV27
CASSSGRTYQETQYF	TGTGCCAGCAGCTCCGGGAGGACGTACCAAGAGACCCAGTACTTC	few	TRBD2	TRBJ2-5	TRBV7-7
CASIRHLNTEAFF	TGTGCCAGCATACGACACCTGAACACTGAAGCTTTCTTT	-	-	TRBJ1-1	TRBV6-1
CASSPQDDSTGQAFF	TGTGCCAGCTCACCACAAGACGACTCGACAGGGCAGGCTTTCTTT	-	TRBD1	TRBJ1-1	TRBV18
CASADRDGYGYTF	TGTGCCAGCGCGGACAGGGATGGCTATGGCTACACCTTC	-	TRBD1	TRBJ1-2	TRBV6-1
CASSSTGTLTEAFF	TGCGCCAGCAGCTCGACCGGGACACTCACTGAAGCTTTCTTT	-	-	TRBJ1-1	TRBV5-1
CASSTDRGGQETQYF	TGTGCCAGTAGTACGGACAGGGGTGGCCAAGAGACCCAGTACTTC	-	TRBD1	TRBJ2-5	TRBV19
CASSLVTQRLRPETQYF	TGCGCCAGCAGCTTGGTCACCCAAAGACTGCGCCCAGAGACCCAGTACTTC	-	-	TRBJ2-5	TRBV5-1
CASSPQNTGELFF	TGTGCCAGCAGCCCACAGAACACCGGGGAGCTGTTTTTT	-	-	TRBJ2-2	TRBV4-2
CASSLKLPVRDTQYF	TGTGCCAGCAGTTTAAAGCTTCCCGTGAGGGATACGCAGTATTTT	-	-	TRBJ2-3	TRBV28
CASSLVADSYNSPLHF	TGCGCCAGCAGCTTAGTGGCAGACTCCTATAATTCACCCCTCCACTTT	-	-	TRBJ1-6	TRBV7-2
CASSFKGGFSYNEQFF	TGTGCCAGCAGCTTTAAAGGGGGTTTCTCCTACAATGAGCAGTTCTTC	-	-	TRBJ2-1	TRBV7-8
CASSLRQGTGELFF	TGTGCCAGCAGTTTACGACAGGGTACCGGGGAGCTGTTTTTT	-	TRBD1	TRBJ2-2	TRBV28
CASSERSPDTQYF	TGTGCCAGCAGTGAGCGGTCTCCTGATACGCAGTATTTT	-	-	TRBJ2-3	TRBV2
CSVVWLAGISSYNEQFF	TGCAGCGTTGTATGGCTAGCGGGAATAAGCTCCTACAATGAGCAGTTCTTC	-	TRBD2	TRBJ2-1	TRBV29-1
CATSRDRSLEPEKLFF	TGTGCCACCAGCAGAGATAGGTCCTTGGAGCCGGAAAAACTGTTTTTT	-	-	TRBJ1-4	TRBV15
CAWSIYRGRGPETQYF	TGTGCCTGGAGTATATATCGGGGCAGGGGGCCGGAGACCCAGTACTTC	few	TRBD1	TRBJ2-5	TRBV30
CASSQDPTFPGDGEQYF	TGCGCCAGCAGCCAAGATCCCACATTTCCGGGGGATGGTGAGCAGTACTTC	-	-	TRBJ2-7	TRBV4-1
CASSNPHAGQETQYF	TGTGCCAGCAGCAACCCACACGCAGGCCAAGAGACCCAGTACTTC	-	-	TRBJ2-5	TRBV6-5
CASSPRKEGGAYEQYF	TGTGCCAGCAGCCCCCGAAAAGAGGGAGGGGCCTACGAGCAGTACTTC	few	TRBD2	TRBJ2-7	TRBV7-9
CASSARQVSGANVLTF	TGTGCCAGCAGCGCCCGACAGGTCTCTGGGGCCAACGTCCTGACTTTC	-	-	TRBJ2-6	TRBV7-2
CASRGANIAEAFF	TGCGCCAGCAGGGGCGCTAATATCGCTGAAGCTTTCTTT	few	-	TRBJ1-1	TRBV4-1
CASSPGNIRDSYGYTF	TGCGCCAGCAGCCCAGGAAATATCCGGGACAGCTATGGCTACACCTTC	-	TRBD1	TRBJ1-2	TRBV5-1
CASSEGAGGGNQPQHF	TGTGCCAGCAGTGAAGGCGCAGGGGGAGGTAATCAGCCCCAGCATTTT	few	TRBD1	TRBJ1-5	TRBV6-1
CASSLEGRAYEQYF	TGTGCCAGCAGCTTAGAGGGCAGGGCCTACGAGCAGTACTTC	-	-	TRBJ2-7	TRBV7-6
CATRDNQSYTF	TGTGCCACTCGGGACAACCAGAGCTACACCTTC	-	-	TRBJ1-2	TRBV28
CASSLGLAVSTDTQYF	TGTGCCAGCAGCCTGGGACTAGCGGTGAGCACAGATACGCAGTATTTT	-	TRBD2	TRBJ2-3	TRBV7-3
CASSPMTSAQETQYF	TGTGCCAGCAGCCCTATGACTAGCGCGCAAGAGACCCAGTACTTC	-	TRBD2	TRBJ2-5	TRBV2
CASTRKGLADNEQFF	TGTGCCAGCACCCGTAAGGGACTAGCGGACAATGAGCAGTTCTTC	-	TRBD2	TRBJ2-1	TRBV6-1
CASSLAGRAEAFF	TGTGCCAGCAGCCTCGCGGGGAGGGCTGAAGCTTTCTTT	few	-	TRBJ1-1	TRBV7-9
CAISESETSYEQYF	TGTGCCATCAGTGAGTCAGAGACTTCCTACGAGCAGTACTTC	few	-	TRBJ2-7	TRBV10-3
CASQMTVNTEAFF	TGTGCCAGTCAGATGACAGTGAACACTGAAGCTTTCTTT	few	-	TRBJ1-1	TRBV2
CAISKGQSNYGYTF	TGTGCCATCAGTAAGGGACAGAGTAACTATGGCTACACCTTC	-	TRBD1	TRBJ1-2	TRBV10-3
CASSFRDRNTEAFF	TGTGCCAGCAGCTTCAGGGACAGAAACACTGAAGCTTTCTTT	-	TRBD1	TRBJ1-1	TRBV5-4
CASTPQLTDTQYF	TGTGCCAGCACCCCCCAACTCACAGATACGCAGTATTTT	-	-	TRBJ2-3	TRBV11-2
CASSSTGDNTEAFF	TGTGCCAGCAGTTCGACAGGGGATAACACTGAAGCTTTCTTT	-	TRBD1	TRBJ1-1	TRBV28
CASSKLARRYEQYF	TGTGCCAGCAGTAAACTAGCGCGTCGCTACGAGCAGTACTTC	-	TRBD2	TRBJ2-7	TRBV4-2
CASSVYRGRLTDTQYF	TGTGCCAGCAGTGTCTACAGGGGGCGTTTGACAGATACGCAGTATTTT	once	TRBD1	TRBJ2-3	TRBV27
CASSSGVGGTEAFF	TGTGCCAGCAGTTCAGGGGTTGGGGGCACTGAAGCTTTCTTT	-	-	TRBJ1-1	TRBV6-6
CASSLAWAAHEQFF	TGTGCCAGCAGCTTAGCGTGGGCAGCCCATGAGCAGTTCTTC	-	-	TRBJ2-1	TRBV7-9
CASSPKAGGFEQFF	TGTGCCAGCAGTCCTAAAGCGGGGGGGTTTGAGCAGTTCTTC	-	TRBD2	TRBJ2-1	TRBV7-9
CASSFGLAGSTDTQYF	TGCGCCAGCAGCTTTGGACTAGCGGGAAGCACAGATACGCAGTATTTT	-	TRBD2	TRBJ2-3	TRBV5-1
CASRGQGVIGTEAFF	TGTGCCAGCAGGGGACAGGGCGTTATCGGCACTGAAGCTTTCTTT	few	TRBD1	TRBJ1-1	TRBV6-6
CASSSADRGDTEAFF	TGTGCCAGCAGCTCCGCGGACAGGGGGGACACTGAAGCTTTCTTT	-	TRBD1	TRBJ1-1	TRBV7-6
CASSIAVGDSYNEQFF	TGTGCCAGTAGTATAGCGGTCGGGGACTCCTACAATGAGCAGTTCTTC	-	-	TRBJ2-1	TRBV19
CASSRAAGNEKLFF	TGCGCCAGCAGCAGGGCAGCGGGTAATGAAAAACTGTTTTTT	few	-	TRBJ1-4	TRBV5-1
CASRGKPGAGELFF	TGCGCCAGCAGGGGCAAGCCGGGGGCCGGGGAGCTGTTTTTT	-	-	TRBJ2-2	TRBV10-2